The text below deals with one T cell receptor (beta chain). The sample belongs to a study of T cell responses to AZD1222 COVID-19 vaccine. Clones were sequenced by immunoSEQ multiplex PCR, and TCRdb holds only the in-frame ones, with some missing. In the table there are roughly 170,000 clones, 87% of which are singletons. Germline values: CDR1 SGDLS, CDR2 YYNGEE. After removal of 3 bases from V and 5 bases from J, the junction contained 5 bases not matched to a gene. The length of the CDR3 is 16 residues. Specimen: peripheral blood, collected on day 0 of AZD1222 vaccination. The gene calls are TRBV9 and TRBJ2-5; 15 bases align to TRBD2. The clonotype comes from an adult in good health. The CDR3 sequence: CASSAGLAGGSETQYF. The CDR3 DNA is TGTGCCAGCAGCGCCGGACTAGCGGGAGGGTCCGAGACCCAGTACTTC.